One sample yielded the 23 T cell receptor beta chains listed below, sequenced in a study of regulatory T cells in long-lasting Graves disease. CDR3 regions were amplified by Arm-PCR using iRepertoire HTBI primers to build TCR beta libraries. Via MiXCR, TCRdb re-called the multiplex PCR reads, giving one row per CDR3 protein. The repertoire holds about 330,000 distinct CDR3 sequences, with roughly 15% as singletons. Time point in this sample: newly diagnosed GD, antithyroid drugs for less than 3 months. The TCR library was prepared using RNA isolated from PBMCs. These data also featured in a second study, about T cells in Graves' hyperthyroidism and ophthalmopathy.

Sequences were derived from peripheral blood mononuclear cells (PBMCs), sampled at new diagnosis, from a patient treated with antithyroid drugs. These receptors were taken from a woman aged 18-35 years with Graves disease.

The V gene is TRBV9, the J gene TRBJ2-1; D ambiguous. V was clipped by 0 bases and J by 5 bases, with 9 bases between them. CDR3 length equals 14 residues. CDR1 and CDR2 from the germline V gene are SGDLS and YYNGEE. The CDR3 spells CASSVDPQNNEQFF. In DNA, the CDR3 is TGTGCCAGCAGCGTAGATCCCCAAAACAATGAGCAGTTCTTC.

This clonotype appeared many times. The chain recombines TRBV7-8 with TRBJ2-7; tentative D call: TRBD2 (6 bases). The CDR3 totals 13 residues. Trimming shortened V by 5 bases and J by 6 bases, and 14 bases separated the two germline ends. Germline V CDR1 and CDR2: SGHVS, FQNEAQ. In DNA form, the CDR3 reads TGTGCCAGCAGCCCGTCCGGGGGTGGCGAGCAGTACTTC. Its translation: CASSPSGGGEQYF.

This clonotype has only one observation. Since a much larger clone is just one base distant, this may be a read error. This chain connects TRBV11-2 to TRBJ2-2; 10 bases agree with TRBD1. Trimming removed 5 bases from V and 1 base from J; junction bases left unmatched: 13. The germline V gene has CDR1 SGHAT and CDR2 FQNNGV. CDR3 length: 19 amino acids. The CDR3 coding sequence is TGTGCCAGCAGCCTATATGGGGGGACAGGGGTTCTGAACACCGGGGAGCTGTTTTTT. This codes for CASSLYGGTGVLNTGELFF.

The chain uses TRBV2 and TRBJ2-2, with D possibly matching TRBD2 (5 bases). Germline CDR1 SNHLY, CDR2 FYNNEI. The CDR3 has 11 amino acids. V gave up 6 bases and J gave up 6 bases, with 5 bases separating them. The CDR3 nucleotides are TGTGCCAGCAGGGAGGCCGGGGAGCTGTTTTTT. Translated: CASREAGELFF.

A note on this clonotype: At one end the junction does not follow the germline gene, possibly because of a read error. CDR3 nucleotide sequence: TGTGCCAGCAGCGTCAATACCTACACCCTGGTCTTC. Its protein is CASSVNTYTLVF. The chain is built from TRBV6-1 and TRBJ2-1; D unresolved. There are 12 residues in the CDR3. Germline V gene data show CDR1 as MNHNS and CDR2 as SASEGT.

This clonotype was counted ten times or more. The chain combines TRBV6-2 or TRBV6-3 with TRBJ1-1; perhaps TRBD1 as D (5 bases). This CDR3 is built from 14 residues. Trimming took 5 bases from V and 5 from J, leaving 15 bases between them. The V gene's germline CDR1 is MNHEY and CDR2 SVGEGT. The CDR3 is CASSEDTYRTEAFF. The CDR3, as DNA: TGTGCCAGCAGTGAGGACACGTACCGAACTGAAGCTTTCTTT.

In its sample, this clonotype was seen many times. The rearrangement uses TRBV5-1 and TRBJ2-7; 9 bases match TRBD1. The V gene's germline CDR1 is SGHRS and CDR2 YFSETQ. The CDR3 extends over 14 amino acids. Germline trimming cut 3 bases from V and 3 bases from J; bases unmatched to any gene: 4. The CDR3 region is CASSWTGVGYEQYF. CDR3 nucleotide sequence: TGCGCCAGCAGCTGGACAGGGGTGGGCTACGAGCAGTACTTC.

J is TRBJ2-3 and V is TRBV20-1; 12 nucleotides agree with TRBD2. The germline gives CDR1 DFQATT, CDR2 SNEGSKA (reference sequence). The length of the CDR3 is 15 residues. V gave up 3 bases and J gave up 5 bases; unmatched junction bases: 6. CDR3 region: CSASRTSGVEDTQYF. The CDR3 nucleotides read TGCAGTGCTAGTCGGACTAGCGGGGTTGAAGATACGCAGTATTTT.

This clonotype was detected ten times or more. The rearrangement uses TRBV3-1 and TRBJ1-5; 9 nucleotides match TRBD1. Germline CDR1 and CDR2: LGHDT and YNNKEL (reference sequence). V dropped 3 bases and J dropped 2; count of bases not matched to a gene: 5. The length of the CDR3 is 16 residues. CDR3 loop: CASSQWDRAGNQPQHF. As DNA, the CDR3 is TGTGCCAGCAGCCAGTGGGACAGGGCTGGCAATCAGCCCCAGCATTTT.

The V gene is TRBV5-1, the J gene TRBJ1-6; 7 nucleotides line up with TRBD1. V lost 4 bases, J lost 6 bases, and 7 bases stayed unmatched. The CDR3 loop spans 15 amino acids. Per the germline V gene, CDR1 is SGHRS and CDR2 is YFSETQ. The CDR3 loop is CASSPRGQINSPLHF. Here the CDR3 DNA reads TGCGCCAGCAGCCCTCGGGGACAGATTAATTCACCCCTCCACTTT.

V and J are TRBV3-1 and TRBJ1-3; 8 nucleotides agree with TRBD1. J was trimmed by 5 bases and V by 2 bases; bases with no gene match: 5. Germline CDR1 and CDR2: LGHDT and YNNKEL (reference sequence). The CDR3 is made up of 15 amino acids. The CDR3 region is CASSQRTGYRNTIYF. The CDR3, as DNA: TGTGCCAGCAGCCAAAGGACAGGGTACCGAAACACCATATATTTT.

The chain combines TRBV27 with TRBJ1-4; TRBD1 agrees at 9 bases. The CDR3 extends over 12 amino acids. From germline, CDR1 is MNHEY and CDR2 SMNVEV (reference sequence). V lost 5 bases to trimming and J lost 13 bases; unmatched junction nucleotides: 5. The DNA of the CDR3 is TGTGCCAGCAGTCTCGGACAGGGGACACTGTTTTTT. Translation: CASSLGQGTLFF.

This clonotype occurred once. Since a much larger clone is just one base distant, this may be a read error. The chain has TRBV7-3 and TRBJ2-5; the match to TRBD1 covers 7 bases. CDR3 length equals 13 residues. The germline gives CDR1 SGHTA, CDR2 FQGTGA. For the CDR3, the DNA is TGTGCCAGCAGCTTCCCGGGACAGACGACCCGGTACTTC. Translation gives CASSFPGQTTRYF. Using reference TRBV7-3 and TRBJ2-5 for the parts outside the CDR3, the full variable domain is GAGVSQTPSNKVTEKGKYVELRCDPISGHTALYWYRQSLGQGPEFLIYFQGTGAADDSGLPNDRFFAVRPEGSVSTLKIQRTERGDSAVYLCASSFPGQTTRYFGPGTRLLVL.

This clonotype was picked up many times. This chain joins TRBV28 and TRBJ2-7; D possibly corresponds to TRBD1 (6 bases). V was trimmed by 3 bases and J by 2 bases, leaving 14 bases between them. In germline, CDR1 is MDHEN, CDR2 SYDVKM. The CDR3 consists of 15 residues. The CDR3 is CASSLRTGTAYEQYF. The CDR3 region has the DNA TGTGCCAGCAGTTTGAGAACAGGGACCGCCTACGAGCAGTACTTC. Complete variable domain (other parts from reference TRBV28 and TRBJ2-7): DVKVTQSSRYLVKRTGEKVFLECVQDMDHENMFWYRQDPGLGLRLIYFSYDVKMKEKGDIPEGYSVSREKKERFSLILESASTNQTSMYLCASSLRTGTAYEQYFGPGTRLTVT.

This clonotype was counted ten times or more. The V and J genes are TRBV28 and TRBJ2-7, with 9 bases matching TRBD1. Germline V gives CDR1 MDHEN, CDR2 SYDVKM. The CDR3 sequence is 13 residues long. Germline trimming cut 5 bases from V and 6 bases from J; bases unmatched to any gene: 5. The CDR3: CASSPRQGGEQYF. Written as DNA, the CDR3 is TGTGCCAGCAGTCCACGACAGGGGGGCGAGCAGTACTTC.

This clonotype has ten or more counts. This rearrangement joins TRBV5-6 to TRBJ2-1; 11 bases are a match to TRBD2. From germline, CDR1 is SGHDT and CDR2 YYEEEE. This CDR3 spans 13 amino acids. V lost 4 bases, J lost 9 bases, and 3 bases stayed unmatched. The CDR3 loop is CASSLGTSGEQFF. The CDR3 coding sequence is TGTGCCAGCAGCCTCGGGACTAGCGGTGAGCAGTTCTTC.

This clonotype has a handful of counts. The chain links TRBV12-3 or TRBV12-4 to TRBJ2-5, with D unclear. This CDR3 contains 14 residues. Trimming shortened V by 5 bases and J by 5 bases, and 15 bases separated the two germline ends. CDR3 in DNA: TGTGCCAGCAGTGGCTCGAGAGGTTCCGAGACCCAGTACTTC. Translated, it gives CASSGSRGSETQYF.

This chain connects TRBV7-9 to TRBJ1-6, with D possibly TRBD1 on 5 matching bases. The V end lost 4 bases, the J end lost 3 bases, and 13 bases lay between the germline ends. The CDR3 has 16 amino acids. Germline CDR1 SEHNR, CDR2 FQNEAQ (reference sequence). The CDR3 sequence: CASSSTGHIYNSPLHF. The CDR3 bases are TGTGCCAGCAGCTCCACAGGACATATCTATAATTCACCCCTCCACTTT.

A note on this clonotype: A much larger clone differs by one base, so this may be a read error. The chain links TRBV20-1 to TRBJ1-2, with unresolved D. CDR3 length equals 13 residues. Trimming cost V 5 bases and J 6 bases, with 16 bases left between them. Germline CDR1 is DFQATT and CDR2 is SNEGSKA (reference sequence). The CDR3 is CSAPDSDGHGYTF. The CDR3 DNA sequence: TGCAGTGCTCCCGACTCGGACGGTCATGGCTACACCTTC.

This clonotype showed up many times. The chain has TRBV11-2 and TRBJ2-5; TRBD2 agrees at 8 bases. CDR3 length: 17 residues. Per the germline V gene, CDR1 is SGHAT and CDR2 is FQNNGV. J was trimmed by 1 base and V by 3 bases; bases with no gene match: 10. The chain's CDR3 is CASSFPSGGLAQETQYF. As DNA, the CDR3 is TGTGCCAGCAGCTTCCCATCGGGGGGGCTGGCCCAAGAGACCCAGTACTTC.

This clonotype has ten or more counts. V is TRBV20-1 and J is TRBJ2-5, with D possibly matching TRBD1 (5 bases). The CDR3 loop spans 14 amino acids. Germline V gene data show CDR1 as DFQATT and CDR2 as SNEGSKA (reference sequence). V lost 2 bases and J 2 bases, leaving 12 bases between the germline ends. CDR3 region: CSARRPDKQETQYF. The CDR3 DNA follows: TGCAGTGCTAGAAGGCCGGACAAACAAGAGACCCAGTACTTC.

This clonotype was counted at least ten times. V is TRBV6-2 or TRBV6-3 and J is TRBJ2-1; a possible D gene is TRBD1 (5 bases). CDR1 is MNHEY, CDR2 SVGEGT, per germline. V shed 5 bases and J shed 3 bases, with 17 bases lying between them. This CDR3 contains 16 residues. The CDR3 is CASSARRGGLYNEQFF. CDR3 bases: TGTGCCAGCAGTGCCCGAAGGGGCGGCCTCTACAATGAGCAGTTCTTC.

This clonotype occurred many times. This sequence joins TRBV11-1 and TRBJ2-1; TRBD2 agrees at 9 bases. The V gene's germline CDR1 is SGHAT and CDR2 FQDESV (reference sequence). The CDR3 is 15 amino acids. V was clipped by 1 base and J by 7 bases; unmatched bases: 5. Written as DNA, the CDR3 is TGTGCCAGCAGCTTAGGAGCGGGAGGAAAGAATGAGCAGTTCTTC. It translates to CASSLGAGGKNEQFF.